This T cell receptor beta chain comes out of a study of cytomegalovirus exposure and HLA in healthy donors (TCRdb year 2017). A note on the overall study: In an earlier analysis of 450 to 750 of the donors, 276 Gb of sequence data and some 120 million unique TCR beta sequences from about 179 million T cells were reported. Donor age, sex, ethnicity and CMV serostatus were compiled together with the repertoire data. Rather than drawing on any new phenotypic data, the later analysis identified candidate immune exposures from TCR beta sequences and the way those sequences occurred across donors. Among 398 genotyped donors of the cohort, an average of about 240,000 unique TCR beta nucleotide sequences were sequenced per donor, around 20% of them non-productive. Of the roughly 400 genotyped donors, around 81% fell in the genetic ancestry cluster associated with self-reported Caucasian donors. An early release covering about 600 HLA-typed donors comprised approximately 290 gigabases of sequencing data and around 85 million unique TCR sequences. To predict cytomegalovirus infection status, the study brought together high-throughput TCR immunosequencing, statistical association of individual TCRs with disease status, and machine learning. A handful of DR-DQ haplotypes were handled as single units for association and clustering because linkage in the cohort was strong. Every discovery cohort repertoire had been produced on one sequencing platform. In addition to the first cohort of 666 subjects, a separate validation cohort of about 120 different subjects was used. A later analysis re-examined previously published TCR beta repertoires from just over 650 donors and added high-resolution HLA genotyping to investigate patterns of TCR occurrence. HLA typing included class I and class II loci at four-digit resolution. The number of donors typed differed by locus, with 629-630 for A, B, C, DRB1 and DQB1, approximately 500 for DQA1, 606 for DPA1, and 450 to 480 for DPB1. The study profiled the T cell repertoires of about 640 subjects by immunosequencing and related them to cytomegalovirus serostatus. A later genetic analysis used genome-wide SNP genotypes for about 55% of the 666 donors, treating that subset as a discovery cohort. An earlier analysis of several hundred of the donors applied high-throughput TCR beta sequencing to assess whether each TCR beta V gene segment acted as functional or pseudogenic. The study was designed to test whether signatures of past pathogen exposure could be identified by cataloging public T cell receptors.

In total, more than 500 healthy bone marrow donors made up the cohort. Cohort members were all nominally healthy when sampled, although unrecorded immune exposures were likely present. The donor was CMV seronegative and was included in the group of 352 seronegative cohort members. Each donor provided a peripheral blood sample, and peripheral blood mononuclear cells were used for TCR beta sequencing. The Qiagen DNeasy Blood Extraction Kit was used to extract genomic DNA from the blood cell samples. To note about this clone: Its recognized antigen is unknown. One base away there is no much larger clone; base qualities are not given.

Preparation of the library involved the immunoSEQ multiplex PCR assay. The multiplex PCR relied on a mix of 60 forward primers for TCR Vbeta segments and 13 reverse primers for TCR Jbeta segments. A multiplex PCR assay on genomic DNA amplified the CDR3 region of rearranged TCR beta genes. Amplified TCR beta libraries were sequenced as 87-base-pair reads on the Illumina HiSeq System. As for the original processing: A later analysis counted approximately 76 million unique TCR beta chains across the roughly 700 repertoires, and about 10 million of these chains were shared by at least two donors. Raw reads were error-corrected and collapsed into unique sequences by a nearest-neighbor algorithm in which closely related sequences were merged to remove PCR and sequencing errors. Alignment of CDR3 sequences to IMGT reference sequences was used to assign V, D and J gene segments. For a sequence to be retained, a match of at least six nucleotides was required to both a V gene segment and a J gene segment. Rearrangements were classified as productive when the CDR3 lacked stop codons and remained in frame with V and J, and all other rearrangements were classified as non-productive. Following IMGT convention, CDR3 was defined as the stretch from the second conserved V-encoded cysteine to the conserved J-encoded phenylalanine. The earlier analysis of around 640 of the donors excluded sequences that lacked an unambiguous match to a single V gene segment. An earlier analysis of a few hundred of the donors called V segments functional above 56.7% productive rearrangements and segregating when the between-donor standard deviation exceeded 5%. To diagnose cytomegalovirus status from the catalog of TCR beta chain sequences, a statistical classification framework was built. V and J gene assignment, in a later analysis, came from comparing TCR nucleotide sequences with IMGT/GENE-DB human TR gene sequences. In a later analysis, CDR3 sequences and most-parsimonious VDJ recombination scenarios were assigned using the TCRdist pipeline. In a later analysis, every TCR beta chain was defined by the combination of its CDR3 amino acid sequence and its V-gene family, and reads without a unique V-gene family were dropped. In a later analysis, fewer than 650 highly shared, low-generation-probability nucleotide sequences were removed to address suspected cross-contamination and a sequencing artifact. A later analysis calculated a clonal expansion index for each public chain from normalized within-repertoire ranks of inferred template counts. Generation probabilities in a later analysis came from a VDJ recombination model fitted to out-of-frame rearrangements, and those results were checked against IGoR. A later analysis scored TCR-TCR, TCR-HLA and TCR-CMV co-occurrence with hypergeometric tests, applying a repertoire-size bias correction to TCR pairs. False discovery rates were estimated in a later analysis by permuting HLA or CMV assignments 20 times. In a later analysis, co-occurring TCRs were grouped with DBSCAN, and TCRdist sequence similarity was added when clustering was performed within HLA-allele-positive subsets. Co-occurrence clustering excluded repertoires with fewer than 30,000 or more than 120,000 public chains, plus five with anomalous nucleotide sharing. This is the immuneACCESS table as TCRdb keeps it, with only in-frame sequences that have V and J called. A part of the clones is gone; compared with another copy, unresolved V genes explain less than half, and the rest is unexplained. D and trimming were read from the DNA, whereas the V and J calls and clone size are those reported in that table. The sample profile shows some 130,000 clones; more than 65% of them were found once. In total, the top ten clones hold 2.7% of the sample.

What the study reported, not specific to this receptor: The only immune exposure information available for the cohort was CMV serostatus. A total of around 150 TCR beta chains were listed by the study as associated with cytomegalovirus. Assigning TCR associations to individual alleles was difficult when HLA alleles, especially DR and DQ, strongly co-occurred. A cluster of highly shared sequence variants was judged likely to be a technical artifact of the sequencing pipeline. Correlated functional status among segregating V segments might reflect linkage disequilibrium, but an unknown experimental factor could not be ruled out. Most TCR sequences were observed very rarely across donors, whereas some public TCRs were present in many individuals. Over 15 rarely observed V segments, including chromosome 9 orphons, were excluded from the earlier analysis of about 500 of the donors because counts were too low. A later analysis found that HLA-associated TCR beta chains were more clonally expanded and had lower generation probabilities than equally common non-associated chains. A further reported finding was that TCR beta sequences accurately predicted the HLA-A and HLA-B alleles for most subjects in the first cohort. Broadly in line with IMGT annotations, most TCR beta V segments showed up in productive rearrangements about 87% or about 30% of the time in an earlier analysis of several hundred of the donors. A later genetic analysis associated a missense DCLRE1C variant with V-gene and J-gene trimming of TCR beta chains, and an independent cohort replicated the association. Most CMV-associated TCR beta chains appeared to be HLA-restricted in a later analysis, and the HLA associations seemed to be driven largely by CMV exposure. HLA typing was unavailable for some donors at each locus, so association tests used only the typed subset. Only TCR beta chains were sequenced in this cohort, and the absence of alpha or paired-chain data limited detectable features. A later analysis reported that several top co-occurrence clusters appeared linked to parvovirus B19, influenza, CMV and Epstein-Barr virus. The classifier was reported to diagnose cytomegalovirus status with high specificity and sensitivity in both the original cohort and the validation cohort. Presence/absence analyses assumed roughly uniform sequencing depth across donors, an assumption that may not hold. Specific HLA alleles were associated with about 17,000 TCR beta sequences at a false discovery rate of 0.05 in a later analysis. Some IMGT-functional V segments, including TRBV6-2 and TRBV6-3, could not be distinguished by the 87-base-pair reads and were therefore excluded. A few of the identified cytomegalovirus-associated TCR beta chains were confirmed in vitro to be specific for cytomegalovirus antigens. It was suggested by the authors that the approach could potentially be generalized to other disease states and immunological phenotypes. A later genetic analysis reported fewer N-insertions in productive TCRs among donors in an Asian-associated ancestry cluster than the 666-donor mean. In a later analysis, the rate of TCR association differed among HLA loci, with DRB1 alleles having the most associated TCRs and HLA-C alleles having the fewest.

The junction shows trimming of 5 bases on V and 6 bases on J, and the gene matches do not reach 6 bases of it. The germline V gene encodes CDR1 SGDLS and CDR2 YYNGEE. The CDR3 runs 13 residues from the cysteine to the phenylalanine. Only CDR3 DNA is held: 39 bases, read in frame from base 1. This TCR derives from a man aged 50 or older in good health and CMV-seronegative. The sequence links TRBV9 to TRBJ1-1; TRBD1 fits 8 bases in the junction. Sample: PBMCs. The nucleotides read TGTGCCAGCAGTAATCGGACAGGGTCTGAAGCTTTCTTT. This yields the protein CASSNRTGSEAFF.